The text below deals with one T cell receptor beta chain. The data derive from a study of blood T cell repertoires in COVID-19. Recruits, aged 18 to 89 years, lived in 20 to 30 US areas. Sequenced by immunoSEQ multiplex PCR; TCRdb stores in-frame clones only, minus some. Of 300,000 to 400,000 clones in the sample, approximately 87% are singletons; the top ten hold around 0.91%. Trimming took 6 bases from V and 7 from J, leaving 16 bases between them. The CDR3 is made up of 13 amino acids. Germline V gene lookup returns CDR1 MNHEY and CDR2 SMNVEV (reference sequence). The material sequenced was PBMCs or T cells enriched from blood (not recorded which). The sequence derives from a woman aged 30 to 39 with acute COVID-19. The chain is built from TRBV27 and TRBJ2-7; a weak D match, TRBD2 (7 bases). The CDR3 DNA is TGTGCCAGCAGCAAAGGGGGGGCCTGGGAGCAGTACTTC. It yields the protein CASSKGGAWEQYF.